One TCR beta chain is described in this entry. The antigen is undetermined. The study profiled TCR beta VDJ and CDR3 using genomic DNA as template. TCRdb processed the reads anew with MiXCR; each CDR3 protein has one entry. The sample includes under 200,000 distinct CDR3 sequences, 48% seen only once; the top ten take 25% to 40%. These data are taken from a study of CD8+CD57+ T cells in acquired aplastic anemia. Study background: DNA recovered from sorted CD4+ and CD8+ cells had a mean of approximately 3 ug. General study findings and limits: Statistical testing detected no significant gap in CD8+ Simpson's diversity between patients and controls. The number of CD8+ CDR3 sequences shared by patients and controls was 25 to 35.

CDR3 length equals 13 residues. Per the germline V gene, CDR1 is MNHEY and CDR2 is SMNVEV (reference sequence). The V end was cut by 4 bases, the J end by 6 bases, with 11 bases between. The sequenced patients had an expansion of CD8+CD57+ cells seen by flow cytometry. The cohort consisted entirely of patients having severe acquired aplastic anemia. Source material: sorted CD4+, CD8+, or CD8+CD57+ T cells (not recorded which) from PBMCs. This sequence joins TRBV27 and TRBJ2-3; D is undetermined. The clonotype comes from a human donor with aplastic anemia. DNA of the CDR3: TGTGCCAGCAGTTACTTTTCGGCGGATACGCAGTATTTT. Protein product: CASSYFSADTQYF.